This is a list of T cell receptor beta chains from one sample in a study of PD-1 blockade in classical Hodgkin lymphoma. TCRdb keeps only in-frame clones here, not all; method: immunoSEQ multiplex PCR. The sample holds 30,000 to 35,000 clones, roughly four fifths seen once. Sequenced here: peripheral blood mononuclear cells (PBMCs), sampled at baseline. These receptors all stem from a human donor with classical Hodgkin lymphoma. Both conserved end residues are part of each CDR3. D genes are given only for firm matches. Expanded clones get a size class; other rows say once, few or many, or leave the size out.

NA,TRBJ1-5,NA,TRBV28,CASSPVGLRQPQHF,TGTGCCAGCAGTCCAGTTGGCCTGAGGCAGCCCCAGCATTTT
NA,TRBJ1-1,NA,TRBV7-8,CASSSITYSDTEAFF,TGTGCCAGCAGCTCTATTACATATTCGGACACTGAAGCTTTCTTT
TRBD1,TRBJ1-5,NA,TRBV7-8,CASSVNDAGQVRRPQHF,TGTGCCAGCAGCGTAAACGACGCGGGACAGGTCCGGAGGCCCCAGCATTTT
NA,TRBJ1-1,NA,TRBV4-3,CASSQELQGAEAFF,TGCGCCAGCAGCCAAGAGCTACAGGGAGCTGAAGCTTTCTTT
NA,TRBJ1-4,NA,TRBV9,CASSATPTNEKLFF,TGTGCCAGCAGCGCAACTCCAACTAATGAAAAACTGTTTTTT
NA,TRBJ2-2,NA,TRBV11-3,CASSPGVRSNTGELFF,TGTGCCAGCAGCCCAGGCGTCAGATCGAACACCGGGGAGCTGTTTTTT
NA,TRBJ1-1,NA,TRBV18,CASSHDTNTEAFF,TGTGCCAGCTCCCACGACACAAACACTGAAGCTTTCTTT
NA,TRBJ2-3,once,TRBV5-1,CASSPRRSGIPDTQYF,TGCGCCAGCAGCCCCCGCCGATCAGGGATCCCAGATACGCAGTATTTT
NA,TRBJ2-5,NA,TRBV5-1,CASSPDIQETQYF,TGCGCCAGCAGCCCCGATATACAAGAGACCCAGTACTTC
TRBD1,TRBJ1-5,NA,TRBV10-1,CASRYRGSNQPQHF,TGCGCCAGCAGGTACAGGGGGTCCAATCAGCCCCAGCATTTT
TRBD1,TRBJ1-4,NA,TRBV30,CAWSPARGLLFF,TGTGCCTGGAGTCCCGCCAGGGGGCTGCTGTTTTTT
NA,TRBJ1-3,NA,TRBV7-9,CASSLDGGARSGNTIYF,TGTGCCAGCAGCTTAGATGGGGGGGCTCGCTCTGGAAACACCATATATTTT
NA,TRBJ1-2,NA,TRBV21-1,CASSQGQGDGGYTF,TGTGCCAGCAGCCAAGGACAGGGCGATGGTGGCTACACCTTC
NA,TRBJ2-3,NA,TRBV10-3,CAIRDRGLATDTQYF,TGTGCCATCAGGGACAGGGGACTAGCTACAGATACGCAGTATTTT
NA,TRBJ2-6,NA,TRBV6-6,CASSPQEGANVLTF,TGTGCCAGCAGTCCCCAGGAAGGGGCCAACGTCCTGACTTTC
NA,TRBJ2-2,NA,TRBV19,CASSILGTWGSGELFF,TGTGCCAGTAGTATTTTGGGGACGTGGGGGTCCGGGGAGCTGTTTTTT
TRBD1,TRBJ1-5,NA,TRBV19,CASSVSGTGGFNQPQHF,TGTGCCAGTAGTGTTTCCGGGACAGGGGGTTTCAATCAGCCCCAGCATTTT
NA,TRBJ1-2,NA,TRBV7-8,CASSSWRFPGRQRDYGYTF,TGTGCCAGCAGCTCCTGGCGGTTTCCGGGACGCCAACGGGACTATGGCTACACCTTC
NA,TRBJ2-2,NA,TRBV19,CASSISDANTGELFF,TGTGCCAGTAGTATATCCGATGCGAACACCGGGGAGCTGTTTTTT
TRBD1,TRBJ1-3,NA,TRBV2,CASSARGAGNTIYF,TGTGCCAGCAGTGCCAGGGGGGCTGGAAACACCATATATTTT
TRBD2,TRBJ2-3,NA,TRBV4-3,CASSQDRRGGLTDTQYF,TGCGCCAGCAGCCAAGATCGTCGCGGGGGGCTCACAGATACGCAGTATTTT
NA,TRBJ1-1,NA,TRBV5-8,CATTGQGTEAFF,TGTGCCACCACAGGGCAAGGCACTGAAGCTTTCTTT
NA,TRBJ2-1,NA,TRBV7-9,CASSLSESSYNEQFF,TGTGCCAGCAGCCTTAGCGAGAGCTCCTACAATGAGCAGTTCTTC
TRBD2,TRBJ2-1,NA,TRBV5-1,CASSLGLAGGPSSYNEQFF,TGCGCCAGCAGCTTGGGACTAGCGGGGGGTCCTAGCTCCTACAATGAGCAGTTCTTC